This passage covers 3 T cell receptor beta chains from one sample sequenced in a study of beta chain features in type 1 diabetes (dated by TCRdb to between 2017 and 2018). Library prep was done by the immunoSEQ multiplex PCR assay. The entire amount of isolated RNA was reverse transcribed using the High Capacity cDNA Reverse Transcription Kit, so the sequenced TCRB transcripts were expressed ones. In its TCRdb copy, this immuneACCESS table keeps in-frame sequences only and misses some clones. Where compared with another copy, unresolved V genes explain less than half of these, and the others have no known cause. Here the sample has hundreds of thousands of clones; roughly 12% occur a single time. The ten largest clonotypes hold roughly 0.015% of the sample. Sample: naive CD4+ T cells from blood. Explained via the paper, the cell subset or site label denotes: true naive CD4+ T cells. These receptors were obtained from a man aged 18 to 29 in good health.

The chain employs TRBV7-2 and TRBJ2-4; TRBD2 aligns across 7 bases. The CDR3 extends over 15 amino acids. V was clipped by 0 bases and J by 4 bases; unmatched bases: 3. Germline V gene data show CDR1 as SGHTA and CDR2 as FQGNSA. CDR3 region: CASSLAGGIKNIQYF. The CDR3 nucleotides are TGTGCCAGCAGCTTAGCGGGGGGGATAAAAAACATTCAGTACTTC.

The chain uses TRBV19 and TRBJ1-1; D ambiguous. Germline CDR1 and CDR2: LNHDA and SQIVND (reference sequence). CDR3 length: 15 residues. The V end was cut by 1 base, the J end by 0 bases, with 9 bases between. This CDR3 reads CASSIVRLLNTEAFF. DNA of the CDR3: TGTGCCAGTAGTATAGTTCGACTTTTGAACACTGAAGCTTTCTTT.

This chain links TRBV6-1 with TRBJ2-1; 12 nucleotides align to TRBD2. V was clipped by 7 bases and J by 8 bases; unmatched bases: 9. Germline CDR1 reads MNHNS; CDR2 reads SASEGT. The CDR3 contains 15 residues. CDR3 protein: CASIGLAGGPYEQFF. The CDR3 nucleotides read TGTGCCAGCATAGGGCTAGCGGGAGGGCCGTATGAGCAGTTCTTC.